Each of the 32 T cell receptor beta chains below was sequenced from the same sample in a study of graft-versus-host responses after intestinal transplantation. These receptors are not linked to any known antigen. Generated by immunoSEQ multiplex PCR, the TCRdb table keeps only in-frame clones and is missing some. This sample has tens of thousands of clones, with around 94% found just once. The sequences come from unstimulated CD4+ T cells sorted from spleen or lymph node cells, collected before transplant. These receptors were obtained from a human donor who was the organ donor for an intestinal transplant.

This chain uses TRBV5-6 with TRBJ1-5; no clear D. This CDR3 has 12 residues. V was trimmed by 0 bases and J by 7 bases, leaving 5 bases between them. Looked up from germline, CDR1 is SGHDT and CDR2 is YYEEEE. CDR3 loop: CASSLAGQPQHF. The CDR3 nucleotides read TGTGCCAGCAGCTTGGCAGGCCAGCCCCAGCATTTT.

V is TRBV10-3 and J is TRBJ2-5, with 12 bases matching TRBD2. Germline CDR1 ENHRY, CDR2 SYGVKD. V shed 6 bases, J shed 4 bases, and the junction held 3 bases outside the gene matches. This CDR3 contains 14 residues. The CDR3 loop is CAIRSGLAGETQYF. The CDR3 DNA reads TGTGCCATCAGATCGGGACTAGCGGGAGAGACCCAGTACTTC.

The V gene is TRBV13, the J gene TRBJ1-2, with 12 bases aligning to TRBD1. There are 14 residues in the CDR3. Germline values: CDR1 PRHDT, CDR2 FYEKMQ (reference sequence). Losses at the gene ends were 3 bases for V and 7 bases for J; bases not matched to a gene: 3. For the CDR3, the DNA is TGTGCCAGCAGCTTCCGGGACAGGGGGCCTGGCTACACCTTC. Protein: CASSFRDRGPGYTF.

V is TRBV28 and J is TRBJ1-1, with a possible D match to TRBD1 (5 bases). Looked up from germline, CDR1 is MDHEN and CDR2 is SYDVKM. Trimming left V 5 bases short and J 4 bases short, with 17 bases between. This CDR3 comprises 15 residues. CDR3 sequence: CASSLNGGVSTEAFF. CDR3 DNA: TGTGCCAGCAGTCTAAATGGGGGGGTTAGCACTGAAGCTTTCTTT.

J is TRBJ1-1 and V is TRBV6-6; TRBD1 matches 11 bases. Per germline, CDR1 MNHNY and CDR2 SVGAGI (reference sequence). After removal of 5 bases from V and 3 bases from J, the junction contained 8 bases not matched to a gene. The length of the CDR3 is 16 residues. CDR3 sequence reads: CASSGTGGRWDTEAFF. The CDR3 DNA follows: TGTGCCAGCAGTGGGACAGGGGGGAGATGGGACACTGAAGCTTTCTTT.

The J gene is TRBJ2-1, the V gene TRBV7-2; D is ambiguous. The germline V gene encodes CDR1 SGHTA and CDR2 FQGNSA. The CDR3 is 14 residues long. With 1 base removed from V and 8 bases from J, the gap between germline ends came to 12 bases. CDR3 in DNA: TGTGCCAGCAGCTTAGTAATGGATTGGCATGAGCAGTTCTTC. Translated, it gives CASSLVMDWHEQFF.

The genes are TRBV5-1 and TRBJ1-1, with a possible D match to TRBD1 (6 bases). The CDR3 has 15 amino acids. CDR1 and CDR2 (germline): SGHRS, YFSETQ. Deletions cut 5 bases from V and 0 bases from J, with 14 bases between. The CDR3, as DNA: TGCGCCAGCAGGGGGGCCGGGGATTTGAACACTGAAGCTTTCTTT. It encodes CASRGAGDLNTEAFF. Complete variable domain (other parts from reference TRBV5-1 and TRBJ1-1): KAGVTQTPRYLIKTRGQQVTLSCSPISGHRSVSWYQQTPGQGLQFLFEYFSETQRNKGNFPGRFSGRQFSNSRSEMNVSTLELGDSALYLCASRGAGDLNTEAFFGQGTRLTVV.

The CDR3 DNA sequence: TGCAGCTTCTCGACAGGGGCGCTAACCTACGAGCAGTACTTC. Translation: CSFSTGALTYEQYF. The chain recombines TRBV29-1 with TRBJ2-7, with 8 bases matching TRBD1. Germline CDR1 reads SQVTM; CDR2 reads ANQGSEA. The V segment lost 8 bases and the J segment 2 bases; nucleotides outside the gene matches: 11. The CDR3 runs to 14 residues.

The chain recombines TRBV7-3 with TRBJ2-1; possibly TRBD2 for D (7 bases). This CDR3 has 17 residues. V was pared by 1 base and J by 0 bases, with 13 bases between. CDR1 is SGHTA, CDR2 FQGTGA, per germline. In DNA form, the CDR3 reads TGTGCCAGCAGCTTAAACGGGGGGCTCAGCTCCTACAATGAGCAGTTCTTC. This encodes CASSLNGGLSSYNEQFF.

CDR3 sequence: CAISGGPTYEQYF. The CDR3 bases are TGTGCCATCAGTGGGGGCCCGACCTACGAGCAGTACTTC. This chain uses TRBV10-3 with TRBJ2-7; perhaps TRBD1 as D (5 bases). The V gene lost 4 bases and the J gene lost 2 bases, with 9 bases spanning the gap. CDR3 length: 13 amino acids. CDR1 ENHRY and CDR2 SYGVKD come from the germline V gene.

The sample holds one count of this clone. The chain is built from TRBV6-1 and TRBJ1-1, with 9 bases identical to TRBD1. V lost 0 bases to trimming and J lost 12 bases; unmatched junction nucleotides: 5. Germline-derived CDR1 and CDR2 are MNHNS and SASEGT. This CDR3 is built from 13 residues. The CDR3 bases are TGTGCCAGCAGTGAAGCGCCGGGACAGGGCTCTTTCTTT. Amino acid sequence: CASSEAPGQGSFF.

J is TRBJ2-3 and V is TRBV4-3; D gene unclear. The germline CDR1 and CDR2 sequences are LGHNA and YSLEER. Trimming pared 1 base from V and 4 bases from J, leaving 9 bases between. The CDR3 extends over 14 amino acids. The CDR3 sequence is CASSQGPSPDTQYF. The CDR3 nucleotides are TGCGCCAGCAGCCAAGGGCCCTCTCCAGATACGCAGTATTTT.

This chain connects TRBV6-5 to TRBJ2-7, with TRBD1 matching over 8 bases. Germline V gene lookup returns CDR1 MNHEY and CDR2 SVGAGI. Trimming removed 6 bases from V and 0 bases from J; junction bases left unmatched: 4. This CDR3 is 14 amino acids long. The chain's CDR3 is CASRGTGHSYEQYF. In DNA form, the CDR3 reads TGTGCCAGCAGGGGGACAGGCCACTCCTACGAGCAGTACTTC.

The chain is built from TRBV5-1 and TRBJ2-5; TRBD1 might be the D (7 bases). Germline V gene lookup returns CDR1 SGHRS and CDR2 YFSETQ. There are 15 residues in the CDR3. Trimming stripped 0 bases from V and 4 bases from J, with 13 bases between. The CDR3 is CASSLETGRSETQYF. The DNA of the CDR3 is TGCGCCAGCAGCTTGGAGACAGGGAGGTCAGAGACCCAGTACTTC.

V is TRBV4-3 and J is TRBJ1-6; 10 nucleotides match TRBD1. V dropped 4 bases and J dropped 5; count of bases not matched to a gene: 5. This CDR3 comprises 16 residues. CDR1 and CDR2 (germline): LGHNA, YSLEER. The DNA of the CDR3 is TGCGCCAGCAGCCCCGGGACAGGGGTTAATAATTCACCCCTCCACTTT. Translating it yields CASSPGTGVNNSPLHF.

This chain links TRBV5-5 with TRBJ1-2; D remains ambiguous. Germline CDR1 is SGHKS and CDR2 is YYEKEE (reference sequence). The CDR3 runs 14 residues. V was shortened by 0 bases and J by 4 bases, with 10 bases between the two germline ends. As DNA, the CDR3 is TGTGCCAGCAGCTTGGGAGGAGGCCTCTATGGCTACACCTTC. It yields the protein CASSLGGGLYGYTF.

The chain joins TRBV6-5 to TRBJ2-5; D is perhaps TRBD1 (6 bases). Trimming removed 5 bases from V and 2 bases from J, with 12 bases in between. Per the germline V gene, CDR1 is MNHEY and CDR2 is SVGAGI. The CDR3 has 14 amino acids. CDR3 sequence (DNA): TGTGCCAGCAGTATCCTCGGACAGCAAGAGACCCAGTACTTC. As protein: CASSILGQQETQYF.

This chain uses TRBV30 with TRBJ1-3; no firm D call. CDR3 size: 14 residues. V gave up 0 bases and J gave up 0 bases, with 6 bases separating them. In germline, CDR1 is GTSNPN, CDR2 SVGIG (reference sequence). The CDR3 here is CAWSVSNSGNTIYF. The CDR3 bases are TGTGCCTGGAGTGTTAGCAACTCTGGAAACACCATATATTTT.

This clone was recorded only once. V and J are TRBV7-2 and TRBJ1-6, with D possibly being TRBD1 (6 bases). The CDR3 runs 13 residues. Germline CDR1 and CDR2: SGHTA and FQGNSA. The V and J ends lost 2 bases and 9 bases respectively, with 8 bases between them. The CDR3 DNA reads TGTGCCAGCAGCTTAAGGGGGATTTCACCCCTCCACTTT. This gives the protein CASSLRGISPLHF.

This clone was detected only once. The chain combines TRBV7-9 with TRBJ1-1; no reliable D call. V lost 3 bases to trimming and J lost 4 bases, with 15 bases between them. Germline V gives CDR1 SEHNR, CDR2 FQNEAQ (reference sequence). The CDR3 totals 15 residues. The CDR3 DNA is TGTGCCAGCAGCTTCGGAGGGTTCGGAAGCACTGAAGCTTTCTTT. This codes for CASSFGGFGSTEAFF. The full variable domain, completed using reference TRBV7-9 and TRBJ1-1, is DTGVSQNPRHKITKRGQNVTFRCDPISEHNRLYWYRQTLGQGPEFLTYFQNEAQLEKSRLLSDRFSAERPKGSFSTLEIQRTEQGDSAMYLCASSFGGFGSTEAFFGQGTRLTVV.

The genes are TRBV7-2 and TRBJ2-1; a weak D match, TRBD1 (6 bases). The CDR3 totals 15 residues. Germline assignment: CDR1 SGHTA and CDR2 FQGNSA. Trimming stripped 1 base from V and 8 bases from J, with 15 bases between. CDR3 sequence reads: CASSLEWGPTYEQFF. The DNA for the CDR3 is TGTGCCAGCAGCTTAGAATGGGGGCCTACTTATGAGCAGTTCTTC.

CDR3 sequence reads: CAWSADSNYGYTF. The DNA for the CDR3 is TGTGCCTGGAGCGCTGACAGTAACTATGGCTACACCTTC. The chain employs TRBV30 and TRBJ1-2; a possible D gene is TRBD1 (5 bases). Germline V gene sequence: CDR1 GTSNPN, CDR2 SVGIG (reference sequence). The CDR3 is 13 amino acids. Between the trimmed V and J ends, which lost 3 bases and 1 base, there was a span of 9 bases.

The J gene is TRBJ1-1, the V gene TRBV28; D is ambiguous. V lost 4 bases to trimming and J lost 6 bases, with 9 bases between them. CDR3 length: 12 residues. Germline V gene sequence: CDR1 MDHEN, CDR2 SYDVKM. The CDR3, as DNA: TGTGCCAGCAGTTCCGTTAAGCCTGAAGCTTTCTTT. Its protein product is CASSSVKPEAFF. Full variable domain (outside the CDR3, taken from reference TRBV28 and TRBJ1-1): DVKVTQSSRYLVKRTGEKVFLECVQDMDHENMFWYRQDPGLGLRLIYFSYDVKMKEKGDIPEGYSVSREKKERFSLILESASTNQTSMYLCASSSVKPEAFFGQGTRLTVV.

The J gene is TRBJ2-5, the V gene TRBV11-2; 7 bases are shared with TRBD2. The CDR3 is 16 residues long. CDR1 is SGHAT and CDR2 is FQNNGV in the germline V gene. The V segment lost 5 bases and the J segment 1 base; nucleotides outside the gene matches: 10. CDR3 nucleotide sequence: TGTGCCAGCAGCCCTCACGAGACTAGCCTCCAAGAGACCCAGTACTTC. It is translated as CASSPHETSLQETQYF.

The chain combines TRBV7-2 with TRBJ1-5; TRBD1 aligns across 9 bases. The CDR3 runs to 13 residues. From germline, CDR1 is SGHTA and CDR2 FQGNSA. Losses at the gene ends were 4 bases for V and 6 bases for J; bases not matched to a gene: 1. CDR3 region: CASSSDRGQPQHF. The CDR3 nucleotides are TGTGCCAGCAGCTCGGACAGGGGTCAGCCCCAGCATTTT.

The V gene is TRBV7-3, the J gene TRBJ2-1; 14 bases line up with TRBD2. The CDR3 consists of 17 residues. Germline V CDR1 and CDR2: SGHTA, FQGTGA. V lost 6 bases, J lost 4 bases, and 8 bases stayed unmatched. This CDR3 is CASRGLAGVTGYNEQFF. As DNA, the CDR3 is TGTGCCAGCAGGGGACTAGCGGGGGTCACGGGGTACAATGAGCAGTTCTTC.

This sequence joins TRBV15 and TRBJ1-5; 9 bases are a match to TRBD1. With V trimmed by 6 bases and J by 6 bases, 9 bases remained unmatched. Germline-derived CDR1 and CDR2 are LNHNV and YYDKDF (reference sequence). The CDR3 has 15 amino acids. The CDR3 reads CATRDRGGDGQPQHF. CDR3 DNA sequence: TGTGCCACCAGGGACAGGGGCGGGGACGGTCAGCCCCAGCATTTT.

This clone has a handful of counts. The chain uses TRBV27 and TRBJ2-1; D may be TRBD2 (5 bases). The CDR3 consists of 16 residues. Germline CDR1 is MNHEY and CDR2 is SMNVEV (reference sequence). Trimming shortened V by 5 bases and J by 0 bases, and 14 bases separated the two germline ends. The CDR3 nucleotides read TGTGCCAGCAGTGTATACTGGGAGAGCTCCTACAATGAGCAGTTCTTC. Translated: CASSVYWESSYNEQFF.

The chain recombines TRBV5-1 with TRBJ1-2; 9 nucleotides match TRBD1. Germline assignment: CDR1 SGHRS and CDR2 YFSETQ. V trimming: 0 bases; J trimming: 2 bases; junction bases outside the gene matches: 5. The CDR3 covers 16 residues. Here the CDR3 DNA reads TGCGCCAGCAGCTTGGGCGACAGGGGGATCAACTATGGCTACACCTTC. This gives the protein CASSLGDRGINYGYTF.

The chain is built from TRBV9 and TRBJ1-3, with 7 positions matching TRBD1. CDR1 and CDR2 from the germline V gene are SGDLS and YYNGEE. The CDR3 covers 15 residues. The junction had 6 bases not matched to a gene; V was cut back by 4 bases and J by 2 bases. The CDR3 DNA follows: TGTGCCAGCAGCTCCAAACAGGGGACTGGAAACACCATATATTTT. Amino acids: CASSSKQGTGNTIYF.

The chain employs TRBV6-1 and TRBJ2-1, with TRBD2 matching over 10 bases. V dropped 4 bases and J dropped 3; count of bases not matched to a gene: 3. The CDR3 spans 15 residues. Germline values: CDR1 MNHNS, CDR2 SASEGT. CDR3 in DNA: TGTGCCAGCAGTGCCACTAGCGGGGTCTACAATGAGCAGTTCTTC. Protein sequence: CASSATSGVYNEQFF.

The chain links TRBV6-1 to TRBJ1-2, with a weak D call TRBD1 (5 bases). This CDR3 region has 13 residues. V was trimmed by 6 bases and J by 4 bases, leaving 12 bases between them. Germline values: CDR1 MNHNS, CDR2 SASEGT. The CDR3 region is CASSLTVRYGYTF. The CDR3 DNA reads as TGTGCCAGCAGCCTGACAGTTCGCTATGGCTACACCTTC.